The 24 T cell receptor beta chains below were found in one sample sequenced in a study of blood T cell repertoires in COVID-19. Only in-frame clones appear in the TCRdb table, and some are missing; sequencing was by immunoSEQ multiplex PCR. The repertoire includes roughly 100,000 clones, 87% of them detected once, and under 8% sits in the top ten. The sequenced material came from peripheral blood. These receptors came from a human donor in a cohort sampled during active COVID-19.

J is TRBJ1-2 and V is TRBV5-1; D is unresolved. The CDR3 contains 13 residues. Per germline, CDR1 SGHRS and CDR2 YFSETQ. The germline V and J ends were trimmed by 2 bases and 9 bases, with 14 bases remaining between them. The CDR3 region is CASSFGQSESYTF. For the CDR3, the DNA is TGCGCCAGCAGCTTTGGGCAGTCCGAGAGCTACACCTTC.

This chain joins TRBV18 and TRBJ2-1; 7 nucleotides line up with TRBD2. With 4 bases clipped from V and 7 bases from J, the junction kept 4 bases outside the gene matches. The CDR3 has 13 residues. Germline CDR1 and CDR2: KGHSH and LQKENI. The DNA of the CDR3 is TGTGCCAGCTCACAAGGACTAGGGAATGAGCAGTTCTTC. Its protein is CASSQGLGNEQFF.

V gene TRBV7-2 combines with J gene TRBJ1-4, with 7 nucleotides matching TRBD1. J lost 3 bases, V lost 3 bases, and 7 bases had no gene match. The germline CDR1 and CDR2 sequences are SGHTA and FQGNSA. The length of the CDR3 is 16 residues. The chain's CDR3 is CASSFNKGAANEKLFF. In DNA form, the CDR3 reads TGTGCCAGCAGCTTTAATAAGGGGGCGGCTAATGAAAAACTGTTTTTT.

The count of this clone is one. The chain employs TRBV27 and TRBJ2-7, with 10 bases lining up with TRBD1. The junction had 11 bases not matched to a gene; V was cut back by 5 bases and J by 4 bases. The germline gives CDR1 MNHEY, CDR2 SMNVEV (reference sequence). The CDR3 is made up of 16 amino acids. CDR3 DNA sequence: TGTGCCAGCAGTCTCTCCCCCGGGACAGGGGTATACGAGCAGTACTTC. This gives the protein CASSLSPGTGVYEQYF.

The rearrangement uses TRBV5-1 and TRBJ2-7; 11 bases fit TRBD2. CDR1 and CDR2 from the germline V gene are SGHRS and YFSETQ. The CDR3 loop spans 14 amino acids. V dropped 4 bases and J dropped 3; count of bases not matched to a gene: 3. This CDR3 reads CASSPGTSGYEQYF. As DNA, the CDR3 is TGCGCCAGCAGCCCCGGGACTAGCGGCTACGAGCAGTACTTC.

The chain couples TRBV18 to TRBJ1-2; no reliable D call. With 2 bases removed from V and 0 bases from J, the gap between germline ends came to 19 bases. Germline V gene sequence: CDR1 KGHSH, CDR2 LQKENI. This CDR3 region has 18 residues. In DNA form, the CDR3 reads TGTGCCAGCTCACCATTTCTGACACTTAAATTAGCTAACTATGGCTACACCTTC. It specifies CASSPFLTLKLANYGYTF.

The chain combines TRBV18 with TRBJ2-5, with TRBD2 matching 7 bases. Trimming cost V 1 base and J 5 bases; bases outside gene matches: 10. This CDR3 comprises 16 residues. Germline V lookup: CDR1 KGHSH, CDR2 LQKENI. CDR3 sequence reads: CASSPRAGVLLETQYF. CDR3 in DNA: TGTGCCAGCTCACCACGGGCGGGAGTTTTACTTGAGACCCAGTACTTC. Based on the CDR3 plus reference TRBV18 and TRBJ2-5, the full variable domain is NAGVMQNPRHLVRRRGQEARLRCSPMKGHSHVYWYRQLPEEGLKFMVYLQKENIIDESGMPKERFSAEFPKEGPSILRIQQVVRGDSAAYFCASSPRAGVLLETQYFGPGTRLLVL.

The rearrangement uses TRBV5-1 and TRBJ2-2; no firm D call. V was clipped by 4 bases and J by 6 bases, with 7 bases between them. The CDR3 consists of 12 residues. From germline, CDR1 is SGHRS and CDR2 YFSETQ. The DNA of the CDR3 is TGCGCCAGCAGCCTAGTTCCCGGGGAGCTGTTTTTT. Its translation is CASSLVPGELFF.

V gene TRBV6-4 combines with J gene TRBJ2-2; 8 bases align to TRBD2. With V trimmed by 3 bases and J by 3 bases, 3 bases remained unmatched. The CDR3 has 15 residues. The germline V gene has CDR1 MRHNA and CDR2 SNTAGT. CDR3 DNA: TGTGCCAGCAGTGAAGTAGCGGGGTACACCGGGGAGCTGTTTTTT. Translation gives CASSEVAGYTGELFF.

J is TRBJ2-7 and V is TRBV2; 9 bases agree with TRBD2. Trimming cost V 1 base and J 1 base; bases outside gene matches: 2. The CDR3 covers 15 residues. Germline V gives CDR1 SNHLY, CDR2 FYNNEI. The CDR3 spells CASSEEAGGSYEQYF. CDR3 sequence (DNA): TGTGCCAGCAGTGAAGAGGCGGGGGGGTCCTACGAGCAGTACTTC.

The chain couples TRBV5-4 to TRBJ2-7; D possibly corresponds to TRBD1 (5 bases). The CDR3 spans 16 residues. The V gene lost 0 bases and the J gene lost 1 base, with 14 bases spanning the gap. Germline CDR1 is SGHNT and CDR2 is YYREEE (reference sequence). CDR3 bases: TGTGCCAGCAGCTTGGTATCCTTAGGGGCTTCCTACGAGCAGTACTTC. It is translated as CASSLVSLGASYEQYF.

The rearrangement joins TRBV5-8 to TRBJ2-7; 8 bases map to TRBD1. CDR3 length: 16 amino acids. V gave up 0 bases and J gave up 6 bases; unmatched junction bases: 11. Germline-derived CDR1 and CDR2 are SGHTS and YDEGEE. For the CDR3, the DNA is TGTGCCAGCAGCTTGGGGCCGGGACAGGCTAATGGCGAGCAGTACTTC. Its translation is CASSLGPGQANGEQYF.

The chain is built from TRBV3-1 (or the pseudogene TRBV3-2) and TRBJ1-3; the D gene is possibly TRBD1 (6 bases). This CDR3 spans 17 amino acids. The germline gives CDR1 LGHDT, CDR2 YNNKEL (reference sequence). Deletions cut 0 bases from V and 0 bases from J, with 12 bases between. The CDR3 region is CASSQDPRTDSGNTIYF. CDR3 DNA: TGTGCCAGCAGCCAAGATCCCCGGACAGACTCTGGAAACACCATATATTTT.

This clone was counted once. This chain links TRBV28 with TRBJ1-2; 10 bases are a match to TRBD1. Losses at the gene ends were 8 bases for V and 7 bases for J; bases not matched to a gene: 10. In germline, CDR1 is MDHEN, CDR2 SYDVKM. This CDR3 region has 14 residues. The CDR3 DNA is TGTGCCAGCCTCGCGGCGACAGGGGGCTTTGGCTACACCTTC. It codes for CASLAATGGFGYTF.

The chain uses TRBV29-1 and TRBJ2-7; TRBD2 is a possible D gene (7 bases). The CDR3 is 16 residues long. Trimming removed 6 bases at V and 2 bases at J, with 23 bases between. Germline CDR1 reads SQVTM; CDR2 reads ANQGSEA. The CDR3 DNA reads TGCAGCGTCCGATCCGCGGGGGCCCTTCCTCCCTACGAGCAGTACTTC. Protein: CSVRSAGALPPYEQYF.

J is TRBJ2-1 and V is TRBV10-3, with 12 bases aligning to TRBD1. Germline V gene lookup returns CDR1 ENHRY and CDR2 SYGVKD. Unmatched junction bases numbered 6, after V lost 2 bases and J lost 7 bases. The CDR3 extends over 16 amino acids. DNA of the CDR3: TGTGCCATCAGTGAGCCGGGACAGGGGGCTGAGAATGAGCAGTTCTTC. Protein product: CAISEPGQGAENEQFF.

The chain carries TRBV6-1 and TRBJ2-5; possibly TRBD1 for D (5 bases). V was cut by 1 base and J by 5 bases, with 20 bases left in between. Germline CDR1 is MNHNS and CDR2 is SASEGT. CDR3 length: 17 residues. The CDR3 sequence is CASSEVGFGAPWETQYF. CDR3 in DNA: TGTGCCAGCAGTGAAGTTGGTTTTGGGGCTCCCTGGGAGACCCAGTACTTC.

The chain recombines TRBV27 with TRBJ2-1; 15 nucleotides match TRBD2. CDR1 is MNHEY, CDR2 SMNVEV, per germline (reference sequence). This CDR3 contains 18 residues. J was trimmed by 2 bases and V by 2 bases; bases with no gene match: 4. The CDR3 loop reads CASSLGTSGRIAYNEQFF. The CDR3 DNA is TGTGCCAGCAGTTTAGGGACTAGCGGGAGGATCGCCTACAATGAGCAGTTCTTC.

V usage is TRBV12-3 or TRBV12-4 and J usage is TRBJ2-1; D not resolved. V was pared by 4 bases and J by 5 bases, with 6 bases between. The CDR3 extends over 12 amino acids. CDR3 region: CASSWANNEQFF. The CDR3 nucleotides read TGTGCCAGCAGTTGGGCCAACAATGAGCAGTTCTTC.

The V and J genes are TRBV30 and TRBJ1-2; 8 positions agree with TRBD1. CDR3 length equals 13 residues. V trimming: 5 bases; J trimming: 4 bases; junction bases outside the gene matches: 6. Germline CDR1 reads GTSNPN; CDR2 reads SVGIG (reference sequence). The DNA of the CDR3 is TGTGCCTGGGGGACAGGACGCAGCTATGGCTACACCTTC. It specifies CAWGTGRSYGYTF.

This chain's CDR3 is CASSQNRGGGYEQYF. CDR3 in DNA: TGTGCCAGCAGCCAAAATCGGGGTGGAGGTTACGAGCAGTACTTC. The chain combines TRBV4-2 with TRBJ2-7; perhaps TRBD2 as D (5 bases). Germline V CDR1 and CDR2: LGHNA, YNFKEQ. V gave up 2 bases and J gave up 4 bases, with 15 bases separating them. The CDR3 has 15 residues.

The chain employs TRBV7-2 and TRBJ1-1; 9 nucleotides agree with TRBD1. The CDR3 covers 17 residues. Germline lookup yields CDR1 SGHTA and CDR2 FQGNSA. V dropped 0 bases and J dropped 3; count of bases not matched to a gene: 8. CDR3 sequence reads: CASSLAIQGAGDTEAFF. CDR3 bases: TGTGCCAGCAGCTTAGCGATACAGGGGGCTGGAGACACTGAAGCTTTCTTT.

The chain joins TRBV27 to TRBJ2-3; 14 bases are shared with TRBD2. V lost 6 bases, J lost 3 bases, and 11 bases stayed unmatched. Germline CDR1 MNHEY, CDR2 SMNVEV (reference sequence). This CDR3 comprises 18 residues. CDR3 nucleotide sequence: TGTGCCAGCAGCCTTGGACTAGCGGGAGGTCTTGGGACAGATACGCAGTATTTT. Translating gives CASSLGLAGGLGTDTQYF.

The CDR3 bases are TGTGCCAGCAGCCAAGTTCCATCTACCGGCGAGCAGTACTTC. It translates to CASSQVPSTGEQYF. V is TRBV3-1 (or the pseudogene TRBV3-2) and J is TRBJ2-7; D unclear. V shed 1 base and J shed 6 bases, with 13 bases lying between them. This CDR3 is 14 amino acids long. Germline CDR1 reads LGHDT; CDR2 reads YNNKEL (reference sequence).